Each of the 18 T cell receptor beta chains below was sequenced from the same sample in a study of response to subunit inactivated influenza vaccine. TCRdb fed the RT-PCR reads into MiXCR, producing one record per CDR3 protein. Of 800,000 to 1,000,000 distinct CDR3 sequences in the sample, around 20% are singletons; the top ten hold roughly 10%. The sequences come from PBMCs from blood, collected 4 to 6 days after vaccination. These receptors came from a man aged 45 to 65 who received an inactivated influenza vaccine.

There are a few counts of this clonotype. V and J are TRBV6-2 or TRBV6-3 and TRBJ2-1; D perhaps matches TRBD2 (5 bases). The CDR3 contains 12 residues. Germline values: CDR1 MNHEY, CDR2 SVGEGT. Trimming cost V 0 bases and J 13 bases, with 10 bases left between them. CDR3 loop: CASSYSPEGQFF. The CDR3 DNA is TGTGCCAGCAGTTACTCCCCCGAGGGACAGTTCTTC.

This clonotype showed up just a few times. The gene calls are TRBV11-1 and TRBJ2-1, with 9 nucleotides matching TRBD2. Germline-derived CDR1 and CDR2 are SGHAT and FQDESV (reference sequence). The CDR3 loop spans 17 amino acids. After removal of 1 base from V and 7 bases from J, the junction contained 11 bases not matched to a gene. The CDR3 DNA sequence: TGTGCCAGCAGCTTAGTTTTCGCGGGAGGGCCGCTGAATGAGCAGTTCTTC. Its protein is CASSLVFAGGPLNEQFF.

This clonotype was observed many times. The J gene is TRBJ2-2, the V gene TRBV5-1; D is possibly TRBD1 (5 bases). Looked up from germline, CDR1 is SGHRS and CDR2 is YFSETQ. CDR3 length: 14 amino acids. V dropped 2 bases and J dropped 2 bases, with 7 bases sitting between them. The CDR3 protein is CASSFQGNTGELFF. In DNA, the CDR3 is TGCGCCAGCAGCTTTCAGGGCAACACCGGGGAGCTGTTTTTT.

This clonotype has a handful of counts. V is TRBV6-1 and J is TRBJ2-7, with D perhaps matching TRBD1 or TRBD2 (5 bases each). CDR1 and CDR2 (germline): MNHNS, SASEGT. This CDR3 contains 14 residues. V lost 1 base to trimming and J lost 4 bases, with 11 bases between them. The CDR3: CASSEGGSGYEQYF. CDR3 coding DNA: TGTGCCAGCAGTGAAGGGGGCAGCGGATACGAGCAGTACTTC.

V and J are TRBV4-2 and TRBJ2-2, with D unclear. Germline values: CDR1 LGHNA, CDR2 YNFKEQ. Trimming took 0 bases from V and 0 from J, leaving 8 bases between them. The length of the CDR3 is 16 residues. This chain's CDR3 is CASSQDHQPNTGELFF. The CDR3 DNA reads as TGTGCCAGCAGCCAAGACCATCAACCGAACACCGGGGAGCTGTTTTTT.

This clonotype was seen more than once but under ten times. The J gene is TRBJ2-3, the V gene TRBV12-3 or TRBV12-4; 9 bases line up with TRBD1. J gave up 3 bases and V 3 bases, and 4 bases lay outside the gene matches. This CDR3 is 15 amino acids long. The CDR3 region is CASSFGQGWTDTQYF. The CDR3, as DNA: TGTGCCAGCAGTTTCGGACAGGGGTGGACAGATACGCAGTATTTT.

This clonotype was seen a few times. The V call is TRBV7-3, the J call TRBJ2-1; 12 bases agree with TRBD2. CDR1 is SGHTA, CDR2 FQGTGA, per germline. This CDR3 spans 15 amino acids. Trimming at V came to 5 bases and at J to 8 bases, leaving 7 bases not matched to a gene. The CDR3 is CASSQRTSGKDEQFF. DNA for the CDR3: TGTGCCAGCAGCCAAAGGACTAGCGGGAAGGATGAGCAGTTCTTC.

A few counts support this clonotype. This chain links TRBV20-1 with TRBJ1-1, with TRBD1 identical over 8 bases. Trimming took 3 bases from V and 5 from J; bases not matched to a gene: 11. This CDR3 has 15 amino acids. Per germline, CDR1 DFQATT and CDR2 SNEGSKA (reference sequence). Here the CDR3 DNA reads TGCAGTGCTAGCCTTCCAGGGGGCAGCGGGACTGAAGCTTTCTTT. Amino acid sequence: CSASLPGGSGTEAFF.

Many counts were recorded for this clonotype. The chain joins TRBV15 to TRBJ1-1; 8 positions agree with TRBD1. The V gene's germline CDR1 is LNHNV and CDR2 YYDKDF (reference sequence). The length of the CDR3 is 13 residues. After removal of 0 bases from V and 11 bases from J, the junction contained 5 bases not matched to a gene. CDR3: CATSREPRQGAFF. CDR3 DNA sequence: TGTGCCACCAGCAGAGAACCCCGACAGGGGGCTTTCTTT.

This clonotype was seen a handful of times. V is TRBV20-1 and J is TRBJ2-1, with 9 bases that match TRBD2. This CDR3 is 17 amino acids long. CDR1 is DFQATT and CDR2 is SNEGSKA in the germline V gene (reference sequence). The V gene end was trimmed by 5 bases and the J gene end by 0 bases; junction bases not matched to a gene: 11. CDR3 nucleotide sequence: TGCAGTGCTTTTGAACTAGCGGGCGTGAGCTCCTACAATGAGCAGTTCTTC. This codes for CSAFELAGVSSYNEQFF.

This clonotype was observed a handful of times. This chain uses TRBV20-1 with TRBJ2-1; possible D gene TRBD2, 6 bases. The V end was cut by 3 bases, the J end by 2 bases, with 11 bases between. The CDR3 runs to 14 residues. Per the germline V gene, CDR1 is DFQATT and CDR2 is SNEGSKA (reference sequence). The CDR3 nucleotides read TGCAGTGCTAGCGGGGGTGGTACCTACAATGAGCAGTTCTTC. It yields the protein CSASGGGTYNEQFF.

This clonotype was seen only a few times. The chain links TRBV5-6 to TRBJ2-7; a weak D match, TRBD1 (5 bases). V was trimmed by 5 bases and J by 3 bases, leaving 12 bases between them. The CDR3 is 13 amino acids. The germline V gene encodes CDR1 SGHDT and CDR2 YYEEEE. The CDR3 loop reads CASSTQEYYEQYF. The CDR3, as DNA: TGTGCCAGCAGTACACAGGAGTACTACGAGCAGTACTTC.

The sample holds a few counts of this clonotype. The J gene is TRBJ2-7, the V gene TRBV7-2; 11 bases agree with TRBD2. The CDR3 covers 15 residues. V shed 5 bases, J shed 4 bases, and the junction held 7 bases outside the gene matches. In germline, CDR1 is SGHTA, CDR2 FQGNSA. CDR3 sequence: CASSQHSGGEYEQYF. The CDR3 nucleotides are TGTGCCAGCAGCCAACATAGCGGGGGGGAGTACGAGCAGTACTTC.

The chain links TRBV5-1 to TRBJ1-1, with D possibly being TRBD1 (5 bases). CDR1 and CDR2 (germline): SGHRS, YFSETQ. Trimming took off 4 bases at V and 4 bases at J, with 14 bases between the two ends. This CDR3 has 14 residues. As DNA, the CDR3 is TGCGCCAGCAGCACTGGAGACGGGGCCACTGAAGCTTTCTTT. Its protein product is CASSTGDGATEAFF.

This clonotype was found a few times. The chain joins TRBV9 to TRBJ2-1, with 9 bases that match TRBD1. V lost 6 bases to trimming and J lost 2 bases; unmatched junction nucleotides: 6. This CDR3 comprises 15 residues. Germline CDR1 reads SGDLS; CDR2 reads YYNGEE. This chain's CDR3 is CASNLGQGPYNEQFF. CDR3 nucleotide sequence: TGTGCCAGCAACCTGGGACAGGGACCCTACAATGAGCAGTTCTTC.

The genes are TRBV10-3 and TRBJ2-5; D possibly uses TRBD1 or TRBD2 (5 bases each). With 8 bases removed from V and 5 bases from J, the gap between germline ends came to 6 bases. The germline gives CDR1 ENHRY, CDR2 SYGVKD. The CDR3 totals 10 residues. CDR3 sequence: CAIGDETQYF. The CDR3 DNA follows: TGTGCCATCGGGGACGAGACCCAGTACTTC.

V is TRBV5-1 and J is TRBJ2-3; D not resolved. The CDR3 contains 14 residues. The V gene lost 0 bases and the J gene lost 5 bases, with 10 bases spanning the gap. Germline V gives CDR1 SGHRS, CDR2 YFSETQ. CDR3 in amino acids: CASSLAGDLDTQYF. DNA of the CDR3: TGCGCCAGCAGCTTGGCGGGTGATCTAGATACGCAGTATTTT.

The rearrangement joins TRBV21-1 to TRBJ2-7. TRBV21-1 is given as a pseudogene. The CDR3 runs to 12 residues. The chain's CDR3 is CASSRLPYEQYF. CDR3 DNA sequence: TGTGCCAGCAGCAGATTGCCGTACGAGCAGTACTTC.